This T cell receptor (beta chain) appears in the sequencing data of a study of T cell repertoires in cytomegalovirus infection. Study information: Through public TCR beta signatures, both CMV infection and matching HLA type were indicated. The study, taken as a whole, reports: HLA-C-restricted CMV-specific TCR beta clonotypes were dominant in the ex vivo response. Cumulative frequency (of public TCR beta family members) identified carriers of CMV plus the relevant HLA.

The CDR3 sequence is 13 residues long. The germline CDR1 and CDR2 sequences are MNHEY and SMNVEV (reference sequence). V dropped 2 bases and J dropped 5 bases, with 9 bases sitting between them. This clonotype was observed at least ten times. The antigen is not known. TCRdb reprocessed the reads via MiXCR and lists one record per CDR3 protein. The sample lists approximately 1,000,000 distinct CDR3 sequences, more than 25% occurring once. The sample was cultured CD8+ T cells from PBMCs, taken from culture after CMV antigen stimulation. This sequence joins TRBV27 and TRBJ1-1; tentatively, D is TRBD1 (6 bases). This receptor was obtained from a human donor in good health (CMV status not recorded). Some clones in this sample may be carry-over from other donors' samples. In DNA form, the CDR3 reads TGTGCCAGCAGTTTAGCGGGGGCTACTGAAGCTTTCTTT. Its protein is CASSLAGATEAFF.